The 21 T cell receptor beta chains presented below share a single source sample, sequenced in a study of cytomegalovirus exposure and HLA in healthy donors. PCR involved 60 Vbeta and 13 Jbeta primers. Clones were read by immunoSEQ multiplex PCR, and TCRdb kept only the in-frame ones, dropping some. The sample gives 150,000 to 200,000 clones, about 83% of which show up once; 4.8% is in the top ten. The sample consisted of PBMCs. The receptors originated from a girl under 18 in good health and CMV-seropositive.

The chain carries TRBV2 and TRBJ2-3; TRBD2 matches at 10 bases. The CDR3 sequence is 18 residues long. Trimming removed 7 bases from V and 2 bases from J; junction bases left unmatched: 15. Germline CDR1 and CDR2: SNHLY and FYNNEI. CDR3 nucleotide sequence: TGTGCCAGCATCAACCGGCGGGCTAGCGGGGGTTTCACAGATACGCAGTATTTT. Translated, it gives CASINRRASGGFTDTQYF.

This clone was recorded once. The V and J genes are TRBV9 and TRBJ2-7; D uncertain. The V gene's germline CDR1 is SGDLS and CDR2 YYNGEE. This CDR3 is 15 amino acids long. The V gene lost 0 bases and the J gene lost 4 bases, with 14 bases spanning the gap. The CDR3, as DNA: TGTGCCAGCAGCGTAGGAGGCTCCCTGAATTACGAGCAGTACTTC. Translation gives CASSVGGSLNYEQYF. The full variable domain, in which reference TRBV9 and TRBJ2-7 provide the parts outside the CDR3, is DSGVTQTPKHLITATGQRVTLRCSPRSGDLSVYWYQQSLDQGLQFLIQYYNGEERAKGNILERFSAQQFPDLHSELNLSSLELGDSALYFCASSVGGSLNYEQYFGPGTRLTVT.

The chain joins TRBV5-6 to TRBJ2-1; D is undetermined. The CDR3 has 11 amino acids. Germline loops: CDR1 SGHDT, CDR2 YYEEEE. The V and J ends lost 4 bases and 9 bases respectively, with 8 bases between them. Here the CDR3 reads CASSGISEQFF. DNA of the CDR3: TGTGCCAGCAGCGGCATTTCTGAGCAGTTCTTC.

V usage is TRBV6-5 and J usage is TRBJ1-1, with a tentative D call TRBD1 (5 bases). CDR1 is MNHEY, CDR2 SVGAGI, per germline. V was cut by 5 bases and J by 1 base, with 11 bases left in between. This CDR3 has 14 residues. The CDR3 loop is CASSAGRSNTEAFF. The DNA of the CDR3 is TGTGCCAGCAGTGCGGGACGGTCGAACACTGAAGCTTTCTTT.

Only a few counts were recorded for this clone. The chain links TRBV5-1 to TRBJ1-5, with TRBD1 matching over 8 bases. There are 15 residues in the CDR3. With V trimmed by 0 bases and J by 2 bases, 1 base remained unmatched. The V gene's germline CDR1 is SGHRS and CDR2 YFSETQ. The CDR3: CASSLATGGNQPQHF. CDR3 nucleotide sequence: TGCGCCAGCAGCTTGGCGACAGGGGGCAATCAGCCCCAGCATTTT.

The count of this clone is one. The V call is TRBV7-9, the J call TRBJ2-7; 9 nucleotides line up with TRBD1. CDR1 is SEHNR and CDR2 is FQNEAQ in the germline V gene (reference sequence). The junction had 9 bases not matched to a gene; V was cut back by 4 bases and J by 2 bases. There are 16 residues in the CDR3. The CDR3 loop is CASSSPIRQGAYEQYF. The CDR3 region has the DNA TGTGCCAGCAGCTCCCCTATCAGACAGGGGGCCTACGAGCAGTACTTC.

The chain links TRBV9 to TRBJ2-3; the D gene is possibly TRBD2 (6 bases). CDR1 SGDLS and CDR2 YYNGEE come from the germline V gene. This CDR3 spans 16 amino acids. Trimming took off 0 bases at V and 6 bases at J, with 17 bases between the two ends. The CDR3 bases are TGTGCCAGCAGCGTAGGGTCAGGGCGGGGTGGGGATACGCAGTATTTT. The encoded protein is CASSVGSGRGGDTQYF.

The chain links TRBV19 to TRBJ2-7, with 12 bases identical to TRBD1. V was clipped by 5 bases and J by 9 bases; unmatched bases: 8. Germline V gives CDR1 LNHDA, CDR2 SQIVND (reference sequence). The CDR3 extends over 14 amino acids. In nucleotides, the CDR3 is TGTGCCAGTAGTCCCGGGACAGGGGGCGCCGGGCAGTACTTC. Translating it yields CASSPGTGGAGQYF.

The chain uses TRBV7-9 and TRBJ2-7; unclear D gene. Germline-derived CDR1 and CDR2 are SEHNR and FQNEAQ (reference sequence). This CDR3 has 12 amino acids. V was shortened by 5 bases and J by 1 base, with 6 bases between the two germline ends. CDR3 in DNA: TGTGCCAGCAGCCAGGAATCCTACGAGCAGTACTTC. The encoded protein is CASSQESYEQYF.

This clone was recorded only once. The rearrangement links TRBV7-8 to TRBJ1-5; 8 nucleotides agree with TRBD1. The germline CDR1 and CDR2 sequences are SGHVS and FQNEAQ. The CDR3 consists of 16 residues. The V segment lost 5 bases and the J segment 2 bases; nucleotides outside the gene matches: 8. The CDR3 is CASSRPGGRGNQPQHF. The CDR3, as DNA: TGTGCCAGCAGCCGTCCAGGGGGCCGGGGCAATCAGCCCCAGCATTTT.

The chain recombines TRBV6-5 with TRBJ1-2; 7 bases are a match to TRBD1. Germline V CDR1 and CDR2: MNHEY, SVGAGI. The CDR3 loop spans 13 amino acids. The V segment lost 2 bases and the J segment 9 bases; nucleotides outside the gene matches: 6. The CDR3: CASSYHQQGSYTF. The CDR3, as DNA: TGTGCCAGCAGTTACCATCAACAGGGGAGCTACACCTTC.

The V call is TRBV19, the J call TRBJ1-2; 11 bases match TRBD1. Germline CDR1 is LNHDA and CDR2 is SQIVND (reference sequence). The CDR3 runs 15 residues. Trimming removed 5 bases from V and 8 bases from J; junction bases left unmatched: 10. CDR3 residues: CASSPPGTGGGGYTF. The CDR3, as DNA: TGTGCCAGTAGTCCCCCCGGGACAGGGGGGGGAGGCTACACCTTC.

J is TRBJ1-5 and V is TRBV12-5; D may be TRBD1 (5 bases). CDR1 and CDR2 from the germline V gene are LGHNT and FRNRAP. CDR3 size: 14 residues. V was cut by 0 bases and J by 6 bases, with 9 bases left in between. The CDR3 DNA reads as TGTGCTAGTGGTTTGGTCGCAGGGATTCAGCCCCAGCATTTT. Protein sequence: CASGLVAGIQPQHF.

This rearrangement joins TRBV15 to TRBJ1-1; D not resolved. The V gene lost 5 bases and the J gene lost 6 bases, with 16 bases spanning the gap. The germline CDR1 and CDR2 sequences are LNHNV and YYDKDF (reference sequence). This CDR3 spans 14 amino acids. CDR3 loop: CATSFGQAYAEAFF. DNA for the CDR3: TGTGCCACCAGCTTCGGTCAAGCGTACGCTGAAGCTTTCTTT.

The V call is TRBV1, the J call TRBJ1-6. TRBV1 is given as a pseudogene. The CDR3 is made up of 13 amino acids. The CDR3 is CTSLTWYNSPLHF. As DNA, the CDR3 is TGCACCAGCCTGACTTGGTATAATTCACCCCTCCACTTT.

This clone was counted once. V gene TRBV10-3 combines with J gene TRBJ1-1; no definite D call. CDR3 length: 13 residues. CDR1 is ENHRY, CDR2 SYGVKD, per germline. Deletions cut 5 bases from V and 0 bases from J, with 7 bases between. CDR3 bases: TGTGCCATCAGTTCGGGTGTGAACACTGAAGCTTTCTTT. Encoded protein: CAISSGVNTEAFF.

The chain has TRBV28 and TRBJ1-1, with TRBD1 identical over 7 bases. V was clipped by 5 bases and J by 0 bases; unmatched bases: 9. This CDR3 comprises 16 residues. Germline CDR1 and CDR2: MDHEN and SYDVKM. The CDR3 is CASSLQGVVMNTEAFF. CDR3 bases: TGTGCCAGCAGTCTCCAGGGGGTTGTGATGAACACTGAAGCTTTCTTT.

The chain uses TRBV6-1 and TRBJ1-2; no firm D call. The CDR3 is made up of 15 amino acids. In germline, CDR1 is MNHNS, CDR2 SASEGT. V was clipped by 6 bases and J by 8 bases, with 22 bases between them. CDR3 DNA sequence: TGTGCCAGCAGCCTTGACGAACAGTCGCGAAGGGGCTACACCTTC. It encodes CASSLDEQSRRGYTF.

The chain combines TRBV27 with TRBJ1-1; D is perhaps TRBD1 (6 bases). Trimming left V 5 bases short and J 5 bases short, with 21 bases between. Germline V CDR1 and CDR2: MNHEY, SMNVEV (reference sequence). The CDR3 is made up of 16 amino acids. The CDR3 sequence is CASSLSRGGAGTEAFF. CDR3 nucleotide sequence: TGTGCCAGCAGTCTTAGTCGAGGGGGGGCCGGGACTGAAGCTTTCTTT.

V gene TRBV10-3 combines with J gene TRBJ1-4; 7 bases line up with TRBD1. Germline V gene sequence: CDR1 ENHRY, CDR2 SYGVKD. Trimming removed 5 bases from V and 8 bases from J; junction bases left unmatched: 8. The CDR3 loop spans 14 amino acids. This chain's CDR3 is CAISIDREGEKLFF. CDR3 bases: TGTGCCATCAGTATAGACAGGGAAGGAGAAAAACTGTTTTTT.

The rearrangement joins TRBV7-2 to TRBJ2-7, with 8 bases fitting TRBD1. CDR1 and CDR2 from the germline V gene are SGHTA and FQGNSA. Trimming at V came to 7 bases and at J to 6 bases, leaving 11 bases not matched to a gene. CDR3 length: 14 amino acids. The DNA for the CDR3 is TGTGCCAGCACCCAGTGGACAGGGTCGTCCGAGCAGTACTTC. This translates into CASTQWTGSSEQYF.